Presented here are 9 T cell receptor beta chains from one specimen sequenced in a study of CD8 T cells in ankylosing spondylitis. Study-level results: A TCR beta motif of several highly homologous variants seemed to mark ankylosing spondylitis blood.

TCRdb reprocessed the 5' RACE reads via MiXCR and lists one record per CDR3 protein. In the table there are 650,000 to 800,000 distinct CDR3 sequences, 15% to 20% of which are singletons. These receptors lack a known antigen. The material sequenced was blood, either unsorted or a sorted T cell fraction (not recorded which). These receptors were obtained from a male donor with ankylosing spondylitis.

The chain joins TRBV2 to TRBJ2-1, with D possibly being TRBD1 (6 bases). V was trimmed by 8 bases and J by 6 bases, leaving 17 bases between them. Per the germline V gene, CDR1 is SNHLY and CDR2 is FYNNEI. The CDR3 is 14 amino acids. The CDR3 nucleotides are TGTGCCAGCCTACCCAGCACCAGGGGCAATGAGCAGTTCTTC. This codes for CASLPSTRGNEQFF. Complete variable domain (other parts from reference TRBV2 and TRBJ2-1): EPEVTQTPSHQVTQMGQEVILRCVPISNHLYFYWYRQILGQKVEFLVSFYNNEISEKSEIFDDQFSVERPDGSNFTLKIRSTKLEDSAMYFCASLPSTRGNEQFFGPGTRLTVL.

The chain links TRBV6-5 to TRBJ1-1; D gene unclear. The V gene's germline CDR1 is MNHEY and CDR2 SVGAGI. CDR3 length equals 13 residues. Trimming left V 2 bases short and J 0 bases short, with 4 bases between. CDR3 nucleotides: TGTGCCAGCAGTTACGACATGAACACTGAAGCTTTCTTT. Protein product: CASSYDMNTEAFF.

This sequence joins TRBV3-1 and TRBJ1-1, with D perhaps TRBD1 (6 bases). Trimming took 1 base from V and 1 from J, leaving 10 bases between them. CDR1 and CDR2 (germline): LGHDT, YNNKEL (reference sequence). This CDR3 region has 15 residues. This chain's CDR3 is CASSQGQVRNTEAFF. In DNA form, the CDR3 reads TGTGCCAGCAGCCAAGGACAGGTGAGGAACACTGAAGCTTTCTTT.

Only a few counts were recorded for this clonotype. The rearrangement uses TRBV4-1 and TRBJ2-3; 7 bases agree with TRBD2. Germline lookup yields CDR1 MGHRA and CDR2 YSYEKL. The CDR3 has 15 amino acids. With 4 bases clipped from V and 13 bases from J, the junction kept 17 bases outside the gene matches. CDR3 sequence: CASSLIGEGFNKKYF. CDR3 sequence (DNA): TGCGCCAGCAGCCTTATAGGGGAGGGGTTTAATAAGAAGTATTTT.

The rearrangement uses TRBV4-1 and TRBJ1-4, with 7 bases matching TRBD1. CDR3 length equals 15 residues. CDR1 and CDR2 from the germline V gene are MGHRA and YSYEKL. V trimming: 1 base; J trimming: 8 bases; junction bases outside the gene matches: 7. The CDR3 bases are TGCGCCAGCAGCCAAGGCGGGACAGCCGACGAAAAACTGTTTTTT. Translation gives CASSQGGTADEKLFF.

Here the CDR3 reads CASSYSSGGFSDTQYF. The DNA for the CDR3 is TGTGCCAGCAGTTACTCTAGCGGGGGGTTCTCAGATACGCAGTATTTT. The chain joins TRBV6-5 to TRBJ2-3, with TRBD2 identical over 10 bases. This CDR3 contains 16 residues. Germline CDR1 MNHEY, CDR2 SVGAGI. Trimming cost V 0 bases and J 4 bases; bases outside gene matches: 4.

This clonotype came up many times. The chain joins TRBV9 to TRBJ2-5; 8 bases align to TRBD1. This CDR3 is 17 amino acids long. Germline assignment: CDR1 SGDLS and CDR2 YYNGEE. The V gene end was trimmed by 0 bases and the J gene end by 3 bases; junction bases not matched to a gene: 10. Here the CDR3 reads CASSVGGQAKNEETQYF. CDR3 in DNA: TGTGCCAGCAGCGTAGGGGGACAGGCAAAGAACGAAGAGACCCAGTACTTC. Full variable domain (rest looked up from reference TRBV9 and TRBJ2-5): DSGVTQTPKHLITATGQRVTLRCSPRSGDLSVYWYQQSLDQGLQFLIQYYNGEERAKGNILERFSAQQFPDLHSELNLSSLELGDSALYFCASSVGGQAKNEETQYFGPGTRLLVL.

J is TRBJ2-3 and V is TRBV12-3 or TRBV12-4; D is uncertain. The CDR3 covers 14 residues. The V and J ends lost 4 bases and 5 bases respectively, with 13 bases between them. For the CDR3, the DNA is TGTGCCAGCAGTTGGTCTGGGATTGGAGATACGCAGTATTTT. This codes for CASSWSGIGDTQYF.

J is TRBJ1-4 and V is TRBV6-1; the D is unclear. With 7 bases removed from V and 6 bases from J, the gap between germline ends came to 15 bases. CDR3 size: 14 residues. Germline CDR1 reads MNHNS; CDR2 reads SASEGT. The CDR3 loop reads CASTDGVMYEKLFF. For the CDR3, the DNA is TGTGCCAGCACTGACGGTGTCATGTATGAAAAACTGTTTTTT.